This is a list of T cell receptor beta chains from one sample in a study of blood T cell repertoires in COVID-19. Libraries were prepared by immunoSEQ multiplex PCR; TCRdb keeps only in-frame clonotypes and omits some of them. This sample has 90,000 to 150,000 clones, with over 75% found just once. Material for sequencing was peripheral blood. These receptor sequences come from a man aged 65 to 85 with active or convalescent COVID-19. The CDR3 runs from the conserved cysteine through the conserved F or W. Each record gives: clone size, V gene, CDR3 length, D gene, J gene, CDR3 DNA, CDR3 protein. A D gene is named only where the DNA matches it firmly. Size tells how often a clone was seen (once, few, many) or the class of an expanded clone, and some rows leave it out.

>.|TRBV6-5|13|.|TRBJ2-5
TGTGCCAGCAGCTGGGCCTTTCAGGAGACCCAGTACTTC
CASSWAFQETQYF
>.|TRBV10-3|15|TRBD2|TRBJ2-2
TGTGCCATCAGTGCGACTAGCGGGAGTCCCGGGGAGCTGTTTTTT
CAISATSGSPGELFF
>.|TRBV21-1|14|.|TRBJ2-5
TGTGCCAGCAGCAAGGCCCTTAGGGGAGAGACCCAGTACTTC
CASSKALRGETQYF
>.|TRBV28|14|.|TRBJ1-2
TGTGCCAGCAGTCTGCAACTCCCGAGAGGTGGCTACACCTTC
CASSLQLPRGGYTF
>.|TRBV7-9|13|TRBD2|TRBJ2-7
TGTGCCAGTACCGGACTAGCGCGCTACGAGCAGTACTTC
CASTGLARYEQYF
>.|TRBV28|15|TRBD1|TRBJ2-7
TGTGCCAGCAGACCCCCCGGGACAGGGAACTACGAGCAGTACTTC
CASRPPGTGNYEQYF
>.|TRBV7-3|15|TRBD1|TRBJ2-1
TGTGCCAGCAGCTTAACCGCAGGGGGTCCCAATGAGCAGTTCTTC
CASSLTAGGPNEQFF
>.|TRBV27|14|TRBD1|TRBJ2-7
TGTGCCAGCAGTCGAGGGACAGATTTCTACGAGCAGTACTTC
CASSRGTDFYEQYF
>.|TRBV7-3|14|.|TRBJ2-2
TGTGCCACCCTTAGGGGCCCTGGGACCGGGGAGCTGTTTTTT
CATLRGPGTGELFF
>.|TRBV7-2|15|TRBD2|TRBJ2-7
TGTGCCAGCAGCCCGTTAGCGGGAGGTCTCTACGAGCAGTACTTC
CASSPLAGGLYEQYF
>.|TRBV7-8|15|.|TRBJ1-2
TGTGCCAGCAGCTTATATAGGGACACCAACTATGGCTACACCTTC
CASSLYRDTNYGYTF
>.|TRBV7-9|14|.|TRBJ1-4
TGTGCCAGCAGCCGGACAGAGATGGAAGAAAAACTGTTTTTT
CASSRTEMEEKLFF
>.|TRBV27|14|.|TRBJ1-5
TGTGCCAGCAGTTTGAGTCAGGGCAATCAGCCCCAGCATTTT
CASSLSQGNQPQHF
>once|TRBV7-8|14|.|TRBJ2-2
TGTGCCAGCAGCGCCCGGTTCCCCCCGGGGGAGCTGTTTTTT
CASSARFPPGELFF
>.|TRBV27|15|TRBD1|TRBJ1-5
TGTGCCAGCAGTGCCCGGGACAGGGCCATTCAGCCCCAGCATTTT
CASSARDRAIQPQHF
>.|TRBV19|15|TRBD2|TRBJ2-1
TGTGCCAGTAGTAGGTACGCTAGCGGGAGTAATGAGCAGTTCTTC
CASSRYASGSNEQFF
>.|TRBV24-1|15|TRBD1|TRBJ2-1
TGTGCCACCAGTGCTCTGGGACAGGGGAACGATGAGCAGTTCTTC
CATSALGQGNDEQFF
>.|TRBV24-1|12|.|TRBJ1-2
TGTGCCACCAGTGACCGAGACTATGGCTACACCTTC
CATSDRDYGYTF
>.|TRBV7-9|13|.|TRBJ1-2
TGTGCCAGCAGCTTTCCGGGGGGCAATGGCTACACCTTC
CASSFPGGNGYTF
>.|TRBV29-1|16|.|TRBJ1-4
TGCAGCGTTGTCTCGGCAGGGCCAACCTCGGTGGAAAAACTGTTTTTT
CSVVSAGPTSVEKLFF
>.|TRBV2|14|.|TRBJ1-2
TGTGCCAGCCGGACGGTGGACAGCATCTATGGCTACACCTTC
CASRTVDSIYGYTF
>.|TRBV7-2|16|TRBD2|TRBJ2-5
TGTGCCAGCAGCTTAAGGTCTAGCGGGCTACAAGAGACCCAGTACTTC
CASSLRSSGLQETQYF
>once|TRBV7-9|14|.|TRBJ2-5
TGTGCCAGCAGCTTAGCCGAGGGAAGAGAGACCCAGTACTTC
CASSLAEGRETQYF
>once|TRBV7-8|16|TRBD2|TRBJ2-3
TGTGCCAGCAGCTTCCGACTAGCGGGAGCCTCAGATACGCAGTATTTT
CASSFRLAGASDTQYF
>.|TRBV28|14|TRBD2|TRBJ2-7
TGTGCCAGCAGGCGTCCGGGACTAATCTACGAGCAGTACTTC
CASRRPGLIYEQYF
>.|TRBV7-9|14|.|TRBJ2-1
TGTGCCAGCAGCTTAGTCGGCGGATACAATGAGCAGTTCTTC
CASSLVGGYNEQFF
>.|TRBV5-4|18|TRBD2|TRBJ2-1
TGTGCCAGCAGCCTCGGACTAGCGGGAGTGGATTCGAGCAATGAGCAGTTCTTC
CASSLGLAGVDSSNEQFF
>.|TRBV29-1|20|TRBD2|TRBJ2-2
TGCAGCGTTCCCAAAAAGGGGCTAGCGGGAGAGGTGGGGAACACCGGGGAGCTGTTTTTT
CSVPKKGLAGEVGNTGELFF
>.|TRBV27|13|.|TRBJ2-7
TGTGCCACCAGGGACTCCGGCATCTACGAGCAGTACTTC
CATRDSGIYEQYF
>.|TRBV6-2/TRBV6-3|14|TRBD1|TRBJ1-1
TGTGCCAGCAGCTCACGGGACAGCCACGCTGAAGCTTTCTTT
CASSSRDSHAEAFF
>once|TRBV28|15|TRBD1|TRBJ1-2
TGTGCCAGCAGTTTATCCAGACAGGGGGATTATGGCTACACCTTC
CASSLSRQGDYGYTF
>.|TRBV19|14|.|TRBJ2-7
TGTGCCAGTAGTATAGCTCAGGGTTCCTACGAGCAGTACTTC
CASSIAQGSYEQYF
>.|TRBV19|16|.|TRBJ1-1
TGTGCCAGTAGTAATTCGGGGGGCCTAGCGAACACTGAAGCTTTCTTT
CASSNSGGLANTEAFF
>.|TRBV7-2|19|TRBD2|TRBJ2-1
TGTGCCAGCAGCTTAACCCGGGTGCTAGCGGGTAAACTTAACAATGAGCAGTTCTTC
CASSLTRVLAGKLNNEQFF
>.|TRBV6-1|16|.|TRBJ2-7
TGTGCCAGCAGTGAAGCAGAGATGGGACACCCCTACGAGCAGTACTTC
CASSEAEMGHPYEQYF
>.|TRBV6-2/TRBV6-3|16|TRBD2|TRBJ2-5
TGTGCCAGCAGTTACTTCAAGCGGGAGGGACGGGAGACCCAGTACTTC
CASSYFKREGRETQYF
>.|TRBV18|13|.|TRBJ2-1
TGTGCCAGCTCATCGACAGTCTACAATGAGCAGTTCTTC
CASSSTVYNEQFF
>.|TRBV3-1/TRBV3-2|14|.|TRBJ2-7
TGTGCCAGCAGCCAAGGGACAGTCGCCTACGAGCAGTACTTC
CASSQGTVAYEQYF
>.|TRBV5-1|16|TRBD2|TRBJ2-3
TGCGCCAGCAGCTTGGCCTCTAGCGGGAGGACAGATACGCAGTATTTT
CASSLASSGRTDTQYF
>few|TRBV5-6|17|TRBD1|TRBJ1-2
TGTGCCAGCAGCTTCCTCTCTGGGACAGGGGAGTCCTATGGCTACACCTTC
CASSFLSGTGESYGYTF
>.|TRBV11-1|13|.|TRBJ2-5
TGTGCCAGCAGCTTATTGGCCCAAGAGACCCAGTACTTC
CASSLLAQETQYF
>.|TRBV19|14|.|TRBJ2-2
TGTGCCAGCCTTACCACCAAAGTAAGCCACGGGCTGTTTTTT
CASLTTKVSHGLFF
>few|TRBV7-2|14|.|TRBJ1-5
TGTGCCAGCAGCTTAAACCCCCAGTTACTACCCCAGCATTTT
CASSLNPQLLPQHF
>.|TRBV10-3|14|TRBD1|TRBJ2-2
TGTGCCATCACCAGGGGGCAGGGCACCGGGGAGCTGTTTTTT
CAITRGQGTGELFF
>.|TRBV19|13|.|TRBJ2-6
TGTGCCAGCCAAACCCAGGGGGCCAACGTCCTGACTTTC
CASQTQGANVLTF
>.|TRBV5-1|17|.|TRBJ2-1
TGCGCCAGCAGCGGGGATAGCGGTTTGAGCTCCTACAATGAGCAGTTCTTC
CASSGDSGLSSYNEQFF
>.|TRBV6-5|15|TRBD1|TRBJ2-7
TGTGCCAGCAGTAAACGAGCAGGGGGTTGGTACGAGCAGTACTTC
CASSKRAGGWYEQYF
>.|TRBV19|13|.|TRBJ1-2
TGTGCCAGTATGGACAGAACTGTTTCCGGCTACACCTTC
CASMDRTVSGYTF
>once|TRBV7-3|15|TRBD2|TRBJ2-3
TGTGCCAGCAGCTTCACTAGCGGGGTCACAGATACGCAGTATTTT
CASSFTSGVTDTQYF
>.|TRBV7-9|12|.|TRBJ2-3
TGTGCCAGCAGCCCCGTAGAAGATACGCAGTATTTT
CASSPVEDTQYF
>.|TRBV2|16|TRBD2|TRBJ2-1
TGTGCCAGCAGTGCCGAAGGACTAGCGAGAAACAATGAGCAGTTCTTC
CASSAEGLARNNEQFF
>once|TRBV7-2|14|TRBD2|TRBJ2-7
TGTGCCAGCAGCTTAAGCCGGGAGGCCCCCGAGCAGTACTTC
CASSLSREAPEQYF
>.|TRBV21-1|14|.|TRBJ2-1
TGTGCCAGCAGCAAAGTAGGGAGTACGGGTGAGCAGTTCTTC
CASSKVGSTGEQFF
>.|TRBV7-2|16|.|TRBJ2-3
TGTGCCAGCAGCTTAGTGAGAGCGACAGGAGTTATACGTCAGTATTTT
CASSLVRATGVIRQYF
>.|TRBV5-1|15|.|TRBJ2-3
TGCGCCAGCAGCTTGGAGCCAAAAAGCACAGATACGCAGTATTTT
CASSLEPKSTDTQYF